The source of this TCR beta chain is a study of blood T cell repertoires in COVID-19. The assay was immunoSEQ multiplex PCR, and TCRdb's table has in-frame clones only and misses some. The data hold a few hundred thousand clones, with 90% observed a single time. Germline V gene lookup returns CDR1 SGHRS and CDR2 YFSETQ. The CDR3 sequence is 13 residues long. V gave up 10 bases and J gave up 2 bases, with 15 bases separating them. The gene calls are TRBV5-1 and TRBJ1-1, with unresolved D. The specimen sequenced was peripheral blood. The sequence was obtained from a woman in her thirties with COVID-19, enrolled during active disease. The CDR3 nucleotides read TGCGCCGCTTCCCTAGACGGAAACACTGAAGCTTTCTTT. The encoded protein is CAASLDGNTEAFF.